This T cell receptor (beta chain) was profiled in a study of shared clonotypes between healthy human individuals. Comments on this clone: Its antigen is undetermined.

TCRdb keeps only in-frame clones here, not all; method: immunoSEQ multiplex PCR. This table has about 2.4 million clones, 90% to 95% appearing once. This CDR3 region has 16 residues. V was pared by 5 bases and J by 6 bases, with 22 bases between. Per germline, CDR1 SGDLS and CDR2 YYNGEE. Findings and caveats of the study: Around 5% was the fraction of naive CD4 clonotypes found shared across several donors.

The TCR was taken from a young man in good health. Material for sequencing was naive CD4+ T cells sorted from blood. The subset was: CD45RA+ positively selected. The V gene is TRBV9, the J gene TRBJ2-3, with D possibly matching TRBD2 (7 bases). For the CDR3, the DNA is TGTGCCAGCAGTCGAGGCGCGGGGGCTTTTGGGGATACGCAGTATTTT. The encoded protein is CASSRGAGAFGDTQYF.